A selection of T cell receptor beta chains follows, all from one sample in a study of blood T cell repertoires in COVID-19. Method: immunoSEQ multiplex PCR; TCRdb's copy keeps in-frame clones and lacks some. This sample has 170,000 or so clones, with approximately 86% found just once. Sequenced material: peripheral blood. These receptors came from a man aged 45-65 years with active or convalescent COVID-19. The CDR3 runs from the conserved cysteine through the conserved F or W. Each record gives: clone size, J gene, D gene, V gene, CDR3 protein, CDR3 DNA. A D gene is named only where the DNA matches it firmly. Size tells how often a clone was seen (once, few, many) or the class of an expanded clone, and some rows leave it out.

>NA|TRBJ2-1|TRBD2|TRBV10-2
CASSRTSGSYNEQFF
TGCGCCAGCAGTAGGACTAGCGGGAGTTACAATGAGCAGTTCTTC
>NA|TRBJ1-2|TRBD1|TRBV19
CASSPGTGLYGYTF
TGTGCCAGTAGTCCGGGGACAGGGCTCTATGGCTACACCTTC
>NA|TRBJ2-1|NA|TRBV19
CASTSGSSYNEQFF
TGTGCCAGTACCTCAGGCAGCTCCTACAATGAGCAGTTCTTC
>NA|TRBJ2-7|NA|TRBV30
CAWSERDYEQYF
TGTGCCTGGAGTGAACGGGACTACGAGCAGTACTTC
>NA|TRBJ2-7|NA|TRBV6-6
CASSPSYYEQYF
TGTGCCAGCAGCCCGAGCTACTACGAGCAGTACTTC
>NA|TRBJ1-5|NA|TRBV12-3/TRBV12-4
CASSFRGEQPQHF
TGTGCCAGCAGTTTCCGGGGAGAGCAGCCCCAGCATTTT
>NA|TRBJ2-7|NA|TRBV7-9
CASSPISRRQYF
TGTGCCAGCAGCCCAATTTCGAGGCGGCAGTACTTC
>NA|TRBJ2-7|NA|TRBV9
CASSVLLSSEQYF
TGTGCCAGCAGCGTACTTTTATCCTCCGAGCAGTACTTC
>NA|TRBJ1-2|NA|TRBV5-4
CASSQDSGQPNYGYTF
TGTGCCAGCAGCCAAGACTCGGGACAACCTAACTATGGCTACACCTTC
>NA|TRBJ2-5|TRBD2|TRBV5-1
CASSRAGGAETQYF
TGCGCCAGCAGCCGAGCGGGAGGGGCAGAGACCCAGTACTTC
>NA|TRBJ1-1|NA|TRBV3-1/TRBV3-2
CASSQTNGRAEAFF
TGTGCCAGCAGCCAAACCAATGGGAGGGCTGAAGCTTTCTTT
>NA|TRBJ2-2|TRBD2|TRBV4-3
CASSQALAGGLAGELFF
TGCGCCAGCAGCCAAGCGCTAGCGGGAGGGTTGGCCGGGGAGCTGTTTTTT
>NA|TRBJ2-7|TRBD1|TRBV20-1
CSASDAGGPNKF
TGCAGTGCTAGTGATGCAGGGGGCCCCAACAAATTC
>NA|TRBJ1-4|NA|TRBV6-4
CASSLREGAKKLFF
TGTGCCAGCAGCCTGAGGGAGGGAGCTAAAAAACTGTTTTTT
>NA|TRBJ2-3|TRBD2|TRBV5-1
CASSLDGSGGTDTQYF
TGCGCCAGCAGCCTGGATGGTAGCGGGGGGACGGATACGCAGTATTTT
>few|TRBJ2-6|TRBD1|TRBV28
CASSPDRGQSGANVLTF
TGTGCCAGCAGCCCCGACAGGGGGCAGTCTGGGGCCAACGTCCTGACTTTC
>NA|TRBJ2-1|NA|TRBV9
CASSTWDSANEQFF
TGTGCCAGCAGCACCTGGGACTCAGCGAATGAGCAGTTCTTC
>NA|TRBJ1-1|NA|TRBV3-1/TRBV3-2
CASSQSYTGYTEAFF
TGTGCCAGCAGCCAAAGCTATACAGGGTACACTGAAGCTTTCTTT
>once|TRBJ2-7|TRBD1|TRBV7-9
CASSLDTKTGVIYEQYF
TGTGCCAGCAGCTTAGACACCAAGACAGGGGTAATCTACGAGCAGTACTTC
>NA|TRBJ1-1|NA|TRBV19
CASSIAWAGEAFF
TGTGCCAGTAGTATAGCTTGGGCAGGTGAAGCTTTCTTT
>NA|TRBJ1-5|TRBD1|TRBV6-5
CASRRQGASNQPQHF
TGTGCCAGCAGGAGACAGGGGGCCAGCAATCAGCCCCAGCATTTT
>NA|TRBJ2-2|TRBD1|TRBV19
CASSMGQGELFF
TGTGCCAGTAGTATGGGACAGGGGGAGCTGTTTTTT
>NA|TRBJ1-2|NA|TRBV7-2
CASSLGGEYGYTF
TGTGCCAGCAGCTTAGGAGGAGAGTATGGCTACACCTTC
>NA|TRBJ1-3|NA|TRBV5-3
CARACRDWGLNTIYF
TGTGCCAGGGCATGCCGGGACTGGGGGTTAAACACCATATATTTT
>NA|TRBJ2-1|TRBD2|TRBV4-3
CASSRTGLVSYNEQFF
TGCGCCAGCAGCCGTACAGGACTAGTATCCTACAATGAGCAGTTCTTC
>NA|TRBJ1-1|TRBD1|TRBV19
CASSGGQGNTEAFF
TGTGCCAGTAGTGGGGGACAGGGGAACACTGAAGCTTTCTTT
>once|TRBJ2-3|TRBD1|TRBV5-1
CASSWGQGPDTQYF
TGCGCCAGCAGCTGGGGACAGGGGCCAGATACGCAGTATTTT
>NA|TRBJ1-5|NA|TRBV4-1
CASSQEPGNQPQHF
TGCGCCAGCAGCCAAGAACCAGGGAATCAGCCCCAGCATTTT
>NA|TRBJ2-7|TRBD1|TRBV6-5
CASRGTETYEQYF
TGTGCCAGTCGAGGGACAGAGACCTACGAGCAGTACTTC
>NA|TRBJ1-3|NA|TRBV6-5
CASSIRRGSGNTIYF
TGTGCCAGCAGTATTCGTAGAGGCTCTGGAAACACCATATATTTT
>NA|TRBJ1-4|TRBD1|TRBV6-1
CASSERGQNEKLFF
TGTGCCAGCAGTGAGAGGGGGCAGAATGAAAAACTGTTTTTT
>NA|TRBJ1-4|NA|TRBV7-2
CASSLEPGEKLFF
TGTGCCAGCAGCTTAGAGCCCGGGGAAAAACTGTTTTTT
>NA|TRBJ2-7|NA|TRBV11-3
CASSPGGRRDEQYF
TGTGCCAGCAGCCCTGGAGGCCGTCGGGACGAGCAGTACTTC
>NA|TRBJ1-5|NA|TRBV19
CASSIGTQGNQPQHF
TGTGCCAGTAGTATAGGGACTCAGGGCAATCAGCCCCAGCATTTT
>NA|TRBJ1-6|TRBD1|TRBV18
CASSPVDRENSPLHF
TGTGCCAGCTCACCAGTGGACAGGGAGAATTCACCCCTCCACTTT
>once|TRBJ1-1|NA|TRBV14
CASSQVGESLPAFF
TGTGCCAGCAGCCAAGTCGGGGAAAGTCTTCCAGCTTTCTTT
>NA|TRBJ2-1|TRBD1|TRBV18
CASSPGTGTYNEQFF
TGTGCCAGCTCGCCCGGGACAGGGACCTACAATGAGCAGTTCTTC
>NA|TRBJ2-2|NA|TRBV24-1
CATSDPRAPNTGELFF
TGTGCCACCAGTGACCCCCGAGCGCCAAACACCGGGGAGCTGTTTTTT
>NA|TRBJ2-2|TRBD2|TRBV19
CASSRLAAGELFF
TGTGCCAGTAGTCGGCTAGCGGCCGGGGAGCTGTTTTTT
>NA|TRBJ2-1|TRBD2|TRBV28
CASSTSGGSSYNEQFF
TGTGCCAGCAGCACTAGCGGGGGGTCCTCCTACAATGAGCAGTTCTTC
>NA|TRBJ2-7|TRBD2|TRBV6-5
CASSLTSGRTYEQYF
TGTGCCAGCAGCCTAACTAGCGGGAGAACCTACGAGCAGTACTTC
>NA|TRBJ1-6|NA|TRBV19
CASSTGNNSPLHF
TGTGCCAGTAGTACAGGAAATAATTCACCCCTCCACTTT
>NA|TRBJ2-6|NA|TRBV6-6
CASSRESGANVLTF
TGTGCCAGCAGCCGTGAGTCTGGGGCCAACGTCCTGACTTTC
>NA|TRBJ1-3|NA|TRBV4-2
CASSQDHRIGNTIYF
TGTGCCAGCAGCCAAGACCACAGAATAGGAAACACCATATATTTT
>NA|TRBJ1-4|NA|TRBV7-2
CASRARGGPNEKLFF
TGTGCCAGCAGGGCCAGGGGAGGGCCAAATGAAAAACTGTTTTTT
>NA|TRBJ1-3|TRBD1|TRBV25-1
CASSDPQGVTGNTIYF
TGTGCCAGCAGTGATCCTCAGGGGGTAACTGGAAACACCATATATTTT
>NA|TRBJ2-7|TRBD1|TRBV18
CASSPAQGADYEQYF
TGTGCCAGCTCACCGGCTCAGGGGGCCGACTACGAGCAGTACTTC
>NA|TRBJ1-4|TRBD1|TRBV19
CASRSPFIQGAAREKLFF
TGTGCCAGTAGATCCCCTTTTATACAGGGGGCGGCGAGGGAAAAACTGTTTTTT
>NA|TRBJ1-1|NA|TRBV6-5
CASSYLGAENTEAFF
TGTGCCAGCAGTTACTTGGGGGCCGAGAACACTGAAGCTTTCTTT
>NA|TRBJ1-2|TRBD1|TRBV5-1
CASSSEGQGDGYTF
TGCGCCAGCAGCTCGGAGGGACAGGGAGATGGCTACACCTTC
>NA|TRBJ1-2|TRBD1|TRBV7-3
CASSPSTGVQGYTF
TGTGCCAGCAGCCCCTCGACAGGGGTGCAAGGCTACACCTTC
>once|TRBJ2-4|TRBD2|TRBV6-5
CASSITLGGIQYF
TGTGCCAGCAGTATCACCCTGGGGGGGATTCAGTACTTC
>NA|TRBJ2-1|TRBD2|TRBV5-1
CASASLAGGDNEQFF
TGCGCCAGCGCGTCCCTAGCGGGGGGTGACAATGAGCAGTTCTTC
>NA|TRBJ2-3|NA|TRBV6-6
CASSTGLTSTDTQYF
TGTGCCAGCAGTACCGGACTAACTAGCACAGATACGCAGTATTTT
>NA|TRBJ2-5|NA|TRBV9
CASSVGASGPQETQYF
TGTGCCAGCAGCGTAGGGGCCAGCGGACCCCAAGAGACCCAGTACTTC
>NA|TRBJ2-3|NA|TRBV15
CATSRVTGTDTQYF
TGTGCCACCAGCAGAGTTACGGGTACAGATACGCAGTATTTT
>NA|TRBJ2-5|TRBD1|TRBV5-1
CASSRTGGSGETQYF
TGCGCCAGCAGCCGGACAGGGGGAAGTGGAGAGACCCAGTACTTC
>NA|TRBJ1-6|NA|TRBV27
CASSLPWQGTPLHSPLHF
TGTGCCAGCAGCCTCCCCTGGCAGGGGACGCCACTTCATTCACCCCTCCACTTT
>NA|TRBJ1-1|NA|TRBV20-1
CSAEQTRKAFF
TGCAGTGCTGAACAGACCCGAAAAGCTTTCTTT